The rows below give T cell receptor beta chains drawn from one sample of a study of T cell responses to AZD1222 COVID-19 vaccine. Profiled with immunoSEQ multiplex PCR; TCRdb holds only in-frame clones, not every one. The sample lists 55,000 to 70,000 clones; around nine tenths were seen once. The sequencing here drew on peripheral blood, taken on day 0 of AZD1222 vaccination. These receptors all come from an adult in good health. Both conserved end residues are part of each CDR3. Fields, in order: V gene, D gene, clone size, J gene, CDR3 DNA, CDR3 protein. A D gene is named only where the DNA matches it firmly. Size is omitted from some rows. Given values are once, few, many or a class for expanded clones.

v_call: TRBV11-1; d_call: .; clone_size: .; j_call: TRBJ1-1; cdr3_nt: TGTGCCAGCAGCGAACTCGTCGCTGAAGCTTTCTTT; cdr3_aa: CASSELVAEAFF
v_call: TRBV7-9; d_call: TRBD1; clone_size: .; j_call: TRBJ1-4; cdr3_nt: TGTGCCAGCAGCCGGGACAGGGGTGAAAAACTGTTTTTT; cdr3_aa: CASSRDRGEKLFF
v_call: TRBV5-5; d_call: .; clone_size: .; j_call: TRBJ1-2; cdr3_nt: TGTGCCAGCAGCCGCTCATGGGGGGAGGGGTTCGTCTACACCTTC; cdr3_aa: CASSRSWGEGFVYTF
v_call: TRBV10-1; d_call: TRBD2; clone_size: .; j_call: TRBJ2-1; cdr3_nt: TGCGCCAGCAGTGACCGGGAGGAACCGGGTGAGCAGTTCTTC; cdr3_aa: CASSDREEPGEQFF
v_call: TRBV4-3; d_call: .; clone_size: .; j_call: TRBJ1-2; cdr3_nt: TGCGCCAGCAGCCAAGATCCCGAGGCCGCCTATGGCTACACCTTC; cdr3_aa: CASSQDPEAAYGYTF
v_call: TRBV7-2; d_call: .; clone_size: .; j_call: TRBJ2-5; cdr3_nt: TGTGCCAGCAGCTTAAGTTGGGCGGCGAGTAAGACCCAGTACTTC; cdr3_aa: CASSLSWAASKTQYF
v_call: TRBV4-1; d_call: TRBD2; clone_size: .; j_call: TRBJ2-2; cdr3_nt: TGCGCCAGCAGCCAGGGACTAGCGGGAGGGTACACCGGGGAGCTGTTTTTT; cdr3_aa: CASSQGLAGGYTGELFF
v_call: TRBV11-2; d_call: .; clone_size: .; j_call: TRBJ1-1; cdr3_nt: TGTGCCAGCATTGGTGAAGGGTTTGGGACGAACACTGAAGCTTTCTTT; cdr3_aa: CASIGEGFGTNTEAFF
v_call: TRBV3-1/TRBV3-2; d_call: TRBD2; clone_size: once; j_call: TRBJ2-2; cdr3_nt: TGTGCCAGCAGCCAAGCCACGAGCGGGGGCTTTAATCTTTACACCGGGGAGCTGTTTTTT; cdr3_aa: CASSQATSGGFNLYTGELFF
v_call: TRBV19; d_call: TRBD1; clone_size: .; j_call: TRBJ1-6; cdr3_nt: TGTGCCAGTAGTTTGACAGGGAATTCACCCCTCCACTTT; cdr3_aa: CASSLTGNSPLHF
v_call: TRBV10-1; d_call: .; clone_size: once; j_call: TRBJ1-6; cdr3_nt: TGCGCCAGCAGTGACCCGAAGGACACGTTCCCCTTCGTTAGGCCCTATAATTCACCCCTCCACTTT; cdr3_aa: CASSDPKDTFPFVRPYNSPLHF
v_call: TRBV5-1; d_call: .; clone_size: .; j_call: TRBJ1-1; cdr3_nt: TGCGCCAGCAGCCTTGGTACGGGGGCGCGTCCCACTGAAGCTTTCTTT; cdr3_aa: CASSLGTGARPTEAFF
v_call: TRBV7-9; d_call: TRBD1; clone_size: .; j_call: TRBJ1-2; cdr3_nt: TGTGCCAGCAGCGAACGGGGACAGGGGGCAAAAGGCTACACCTTC; cdr3_aa: CASSERGQGAKGYTF
v_call: TRBV18; d_call: TRBD2; clone_size: .; j_call: TRBJ2-2; cdr3_nt: TGTGCCAGCTCACCCGGGACTAGCGGGATGGCCGGGGAGCTGTTTTTT; cdr3_aa: CASSPGTSGMAGELFF
v_call: TRBV5-1; d_call: TRBD1; clone_size: .; j_call: TRBJ2-2; cdr3_nt: TGCGCCAGCAGCTTAGACAGGGGGCTGAACACCGGGGAGCTGTTTTTT; cdr3_aa: CASSLDRGLNTGELFF
v_call: TRBV7-9; d_call: .; clone_size: .; j_call: TRBJ1-4; cdr3_nt: TGTGCCAGCAGCCGCCGGGGAGGAGATGAAAAACTGTTTTTT; cdr3_aa: CASSRRGGDEKLFF
v_call: TRBV6-4; d_call: .; clone_size: .; j_call: TRBJ2-1; cdr3_nt: TGTGCCAGCTCACAGAGCTCCTACAATGAGCAGTTCTTC; cdr3_aa: CASSQSSYNEQFF
v_call: TRBV19; d_call: TRBD1; clone_size: .; j_call: TRBJ1-4; cdr3_nt: TGTGCCAGTAGAAGGACAGGGAATAATGAAAAACTGTTTTTT; cdr3_aa: CASRRTGNNEKLFF
v_call: TRBV21-1; d_call: .; clone_size: .; j_call: TRBJ2-7; cdr3_nt: TGTGCCAGCAGCAAAAAGGGCGGCTACGAGCAGTACTTC; cdr3_aa: CASSKKGGYEQYF
v_call: TRBV7-9; d_call: TRBD1; clone_size: .; j_call: TRBJ2-1; cdr3_nt: TGTGCCAGCTCCGGCGACAGGGTCACCCACAATGAGCAGTTCTTC; cdr3_aa: CASSGDRVTHNEQFF
v_call: TRBV4-1; d_call: .; clone_size: few; j_call: TRBJ2-7; cdr3_nt: TGCGCCAGCAGCCAAGTTTCCGACGGAGGATACGAGCAGTACTTC; cdr3_aa: CASSQVSDGGYEQYF
v_call: TRBV3-1/TRBV3-2; d_call: TRBD2; clone_size: .; j_call: TRBJ2-7; cdr3_nt: TGTGCCAGCAGCAGACTAGCGGTACACTACGAGCAGTACTTC; cdr3_aa: CASSRLAVHYEQYF
v_call: TRBV19; d_call: TRBD2; clone_size: .; j_call: TRBJ2-3; cdr3_nt: TGTGCCAGTAGTGGATTAGCGGGAGGGCCAGATACGCAGTATTTT; cdr3_aa: CASSGLAGGPDTQYF